A single sample gave rise to the 9 T cell receptor beta chains below, sequenced in a study of brain T cells in children with intractable seizures. Method: immunoSEQ multiplex PCR; TCRdb's copy keeps in-frame clones and lacks some. The table includes about 340,000 clones, about 93% detected once. Time point denoted: blood from clinic visit 5 months post-surgery; TSC patient then seizure free. The specimen comprised peripheral blood, sampled more than 4 months after surgery. These receptors came from a boy under two years old with tuberous sclerosis and intractable seizures.

This clone was found a few times. The chain carries TRBV7-9 and TRBJ2-7, with 13 bases lining up with TRBD2. CDR3 length: 14 residues. The germline gives CDR1 SEHNR, CDR2 FQNEAQ (reference sequence). V lost 4 bases and J lost 4; bases outside the gene matches: 1. CDR3 region: CASSSGLAGYEQYF. DNA of the CDR3: TGTGCCAGCAGCTCGGGACTAGCGGGATACGAGCAGTACTTC.

The V gene is TRBV6-5, the J gene TRBJ2-7, with 7 positions matching TRBD1. Germline assignment: CDR1 MNHEY and CDR2 SVGAGI. The ends lost 2 bases at V and 8 bases at J; junction bases unmatched: 6. This CDR3 has 13 amino acids. The CDR3 sequence: CASSYRGQVQQYF. DNA of the CDR3: TGTGCCAGCAGTTACCGCGGACAGGTCCAGCAGTACTTC.

The chain combines TRBV7-6 with TRBJ2-7; D is possibly TRBD1 (5 bases). This CDR3 has 16 amino acids. Germline-derived CDR1 and CDR2 are SGHVS and FNYEAQ. Trimming took 2 bases from V and 0 from J, leaving 14 bases between them. For the CDR3, the DNA is TGTGCCAGCAGCTTATCTCGACCAGGGTCCTCCTACGAGCAGTACTTC. It codes for CASSLSRPGSSYEQYF. The entire variable domain, with the rest obtained from reference TRBV7-6 and TRBJ2-7, is as follows: GAGVSQSPRYKVTKRGQDVALRCDPISGHVSLYWYRQALGQGPEFLTYFNYEAQQDKSGLPNDRFSAERPEGSISTLTIQRTEQRDSAMYRCASSLSRPGSSYEQYFGPGTRLTVT.

This rearrangement joins TRBV6-5 to TRBJ2-3; D is uncertain. V was trimmed by 2 bases and J by 4 bases, leaving 10 bases between them. The V gene's germline CDR1 is MNHEY and CDR2 SVGAGI. This CDR3 is 14 amino acids long. The DNA of the CDR3 is TGTGCCAGCAGTTACGCCCTCGAGGCAGATACGCAGTATTTT. Its protein is CASSYALEADTQYF.

The chain couples TRBV30 to TRBJ1-1; D is uncertain. Germline lookup yields CDR1 GTSNPN and CDR2 SVGIG (reference sequence). The CDR3 covers 11 residues. Trimming removed 2 bases at V and 11 bases at J, with 12 bases between. The CDR3: CAWSSGLGAFF. The CDR3 bases are TGTGCCTGGAGTTCCGGCCTTGGGGCTTTCTTT.

The chain combines TRBV4-2 with TRBJ2-5; 15 positions match TRBD2. The CDR3 is 14 residues long. V was pared by 6 bases and J by 4 bases, with 0 bases of the junction left unmatched. Germline-derived CDR1 and CDR2 are LGHNA and YNFKEQ. CDR3 nucleotides: TGTGCCAGCAGGGGACTAGCGGGAGGAGAGACCCAGTACTTC. It encodes CASRGLAGGETQYF.

The chain has TRBV30 and TRBJ2-7; D not resolved. CDR1 and CDR2 (germline): GTSNPN, SVGIG (reference sequence). Trimming removed 2 bases at V and 7 bases at J, with 9 bases between. The CDR3 is made up of 11 amino acids. The DNA for the CDR3 is TGTGCCTGGAGTCCTAAAGGGGAGCAGTACTTC. This encodes CAWSPKGEQYF.

This chain links TRBV28 with TRBJ1-6; D gene uncertain. CDR1 and CDR2 (germline): MDHEN, SYDVKM. The V end lost 2 bases, the J end lost 7 bases, and 12 bases lay between the germline ends. This CDR3 has 15 amino acids. CDR3 in DNA: TGTGCCAGCAGTTTACTCAGGATTAGGAATTCACCCCTCCACTTT. Translating it yields CASSLLRIRNSPLHF.

This chain uses TRBV6-5 with TRBJ2-7, with a weak D call TRBD1 (6 bases). CDR1 is MNHEY and CDR2 is SVGAGI in the germline V gene. CDR3 length: 16 residues. Between the trimmed V and J ends, which lost 0 bases and 3 bases, there was a span of 15 bases. CDR3 amino acids: CASSYSRLTGSYEQYF. The DNA for the CDR3 is TGTGCCAGCAGTTACTCGCGTCTGACAGGCAGCTACGAGCAGTACTTC.